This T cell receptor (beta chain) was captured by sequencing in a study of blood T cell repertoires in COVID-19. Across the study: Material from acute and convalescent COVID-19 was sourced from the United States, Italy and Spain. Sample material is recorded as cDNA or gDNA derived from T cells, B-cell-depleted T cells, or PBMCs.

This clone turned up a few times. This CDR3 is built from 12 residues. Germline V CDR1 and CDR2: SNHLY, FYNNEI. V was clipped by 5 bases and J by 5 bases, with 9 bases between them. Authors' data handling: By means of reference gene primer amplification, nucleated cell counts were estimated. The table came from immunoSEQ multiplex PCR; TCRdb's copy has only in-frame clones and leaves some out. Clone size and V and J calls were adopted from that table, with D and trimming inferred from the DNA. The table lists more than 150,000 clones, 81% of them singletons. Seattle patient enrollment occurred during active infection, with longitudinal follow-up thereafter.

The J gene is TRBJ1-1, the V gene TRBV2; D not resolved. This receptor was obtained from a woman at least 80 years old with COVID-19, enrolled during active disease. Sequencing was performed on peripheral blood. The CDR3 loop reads CASSLLYTEAFF. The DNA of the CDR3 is TGTGCCAGCAGTCTTCTATATACTGAAGCTTTCTTT.